This T cell receptor (beta chain) was obtained from a study of vaccination and CD4 T cells after COVID-19. The sample's treatment: roughly ten-day PBMC culture with coronavirus spike peptide pools or control peptides (ViraFEST assay). These CD4+ T cells came from an unexposed donor, sampled before the COVID-19 pandemic (2011-2018). Negative selection recovered the CD4+ T cells once they had spent around ten days in culture. The table lists this clonotype with a few counts. Its target is unknown. Cultured CD4+ T cells had their DNA profiled by the Oncomine TCR Beta short-read assay. Cultured CD4+ T cells yielded the extracted genomic DNA. From the PCR reads, TCRdb called clonotypes with MiXCR, one entry per CDR3 protein. Among about 9,600 distinct CDR3 sequences, approximately 31% were seen once, and the ten largest hold 10% to 15%. The sequence was collected from a human donor in good health. The sample consisted of CD4+ T cells from blood, cultured in vitro.

The CDR3, as DNA: TGTGCCAGCAGTGAAGCGCATTTCAGGGTAGAGAGAGGTGGCTACACCTTC. Its protein product is CASSEAHFRVERGGYTF. The chain joins TRBV6-1 to TRBJ1-2, with a possible D match to TRBD1 (5 bases). V lost 0 bases and J 7 bases, leaving 21 bases between the germline ends. Germline V gene data show CDR1 as MNHNS and CDR2 as SASEGT. The CDR3 is 17 amino acids.